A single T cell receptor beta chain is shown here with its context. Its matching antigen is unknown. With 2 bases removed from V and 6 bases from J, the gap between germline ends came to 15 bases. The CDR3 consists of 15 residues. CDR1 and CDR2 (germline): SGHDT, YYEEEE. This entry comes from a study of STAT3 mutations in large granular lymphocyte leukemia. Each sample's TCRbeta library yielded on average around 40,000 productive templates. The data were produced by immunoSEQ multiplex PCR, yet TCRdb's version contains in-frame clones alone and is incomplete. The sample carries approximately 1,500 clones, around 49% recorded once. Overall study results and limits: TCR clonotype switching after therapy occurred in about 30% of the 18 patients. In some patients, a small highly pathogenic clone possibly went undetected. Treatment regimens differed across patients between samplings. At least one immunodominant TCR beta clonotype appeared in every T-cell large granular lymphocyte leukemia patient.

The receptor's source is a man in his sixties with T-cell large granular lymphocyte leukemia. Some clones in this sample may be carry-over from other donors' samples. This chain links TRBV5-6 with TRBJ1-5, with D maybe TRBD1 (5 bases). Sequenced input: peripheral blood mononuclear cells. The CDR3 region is CASSFGSGPVQPQHF. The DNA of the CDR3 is TGTGCCAGCAGCTTTGGTTCAGGGCCGGTTCAGCCCCAGCATTTT.